This TCR beta chain was identified in a study of blood T cell repertoires in COVID-19 (dated by TCRdb to between 2020 and 2021). With respect to the entire study: Samples from collaborators originated in the United States, Italy and Spain and spanned both the acute and convalescent phases of COVID-19. The prospective study material was composed of cDNA or gDNA derived from T cells, B-cell-depleted T cells, or PBMCs. Deeply sampled blood TCRbeta repertoires from subjects exposed to, actively infected with, or recovered from COVID-19 were included in the dataset. The repertoires were made available in a free public database intended to serve as a resource for research on the immune response to SARS-CoV-2. Samples were obtained from the ongoing ImmuneRACE study (first 160 participants) and from approximately 1,200 subjects provided by 6 global collaborators. Sample metadata almost always included a de-identified subject ID, COVID-19 status, age in years and sex. Where available, HLA class I and class II types were obtained from metadata supplied by the sample provider rather than from assay-based typing. Results and caveats for the whole study, not just this receptor: Clinical and demographic metadata were provided uncurated, with the amount varying by source and participant.

The junction shows trimming of 5 bases on V and 3 bases on J, plus 8 bases between the germline ends. From the cysteine up to the phenylalanine, the CDR3 has a length of 14 residues. CDR3 DNA only is kept here, 42 bases in frame from base 1. The germline V gene (reference sequence) gives CDR1 as LNHNV and CDR2 as YYDKDF. The immunoSEQ Assay, a bias-controlled multiplex PCR, was used to amplify TCRbeta CDR3 regions from genomic DNA. As for the authors' bioinformatics: Within the assay, amplification of reference gene primers was used to estimate how many nucleated cells each sample contained. To quantify the absolute abundance of each unique TCRbeta CDR3 rearrangement, sequence reads were collapsed and filtered. For each sample, productive Simpson clonality was calculated as the square root of Simpson's diversity index over productive rearrangements. TCRdb mirrors the immuneACCESS table, restricted to in-frame sequences. Some clones are absent from its copies; in checked studies, under half trace to an unresolved V gene, and the reason for the others is unknown. V, J and clone size reflect that table, while D and trimming were determined from the DNA. This sample lists just over 650,000 clones; about 90% were detected once. The ten largest clones add up to about 0.24% of the sample.

Comment on this clone: Which antigen it targets is not known. Nothing much larger sits one base from this clone, and base qualities are not available.

The collaborating institutions used their own protocols to collect whole blood in K2EDTA tubes. For TCRbeta analysis, collaborators shipped samples in one of three forms: frozen whole blood, isolated PBMCs, or DNA extracted from either of those sample types. The V gene is TRBV15 and the J gene is TRBJ1-6; TRBD1 is perhaps the D gene, given 5 matching bases. Sequencing input: peripheral blood. This TCR came from a woman aged 18-30 years with acute or convalescent COVID-19. This receptor has the CDR3 CATSPGFYNSPLHF. The nucleotide sequence reads TGTGCCACCAGCCCAGGGTTCTATAATTCACCCCTCCACTTT.